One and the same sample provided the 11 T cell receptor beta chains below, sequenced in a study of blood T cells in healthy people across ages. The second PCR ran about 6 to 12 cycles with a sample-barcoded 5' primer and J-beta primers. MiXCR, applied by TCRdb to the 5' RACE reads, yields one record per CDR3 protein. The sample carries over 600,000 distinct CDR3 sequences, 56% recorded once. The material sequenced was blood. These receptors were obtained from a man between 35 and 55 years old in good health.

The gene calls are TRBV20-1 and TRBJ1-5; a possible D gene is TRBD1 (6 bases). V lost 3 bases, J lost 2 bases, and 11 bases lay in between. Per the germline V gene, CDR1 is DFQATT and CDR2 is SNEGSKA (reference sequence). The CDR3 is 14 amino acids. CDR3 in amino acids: CSASIGTRNQPQHF. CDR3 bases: TGCAGTGCTAGCATTGGGACACGCAATCAGCCCCAGCATTTT.

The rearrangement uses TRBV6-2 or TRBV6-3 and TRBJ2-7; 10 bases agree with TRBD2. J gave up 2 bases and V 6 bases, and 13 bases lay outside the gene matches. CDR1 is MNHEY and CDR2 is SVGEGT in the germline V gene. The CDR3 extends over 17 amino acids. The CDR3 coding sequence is TGTGCCAGCAGCCCGTTGAGCGGGAGGGGCTACCCCTACGAGCAGTACTTC. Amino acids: CASSPLSGRGYPYEQYF.

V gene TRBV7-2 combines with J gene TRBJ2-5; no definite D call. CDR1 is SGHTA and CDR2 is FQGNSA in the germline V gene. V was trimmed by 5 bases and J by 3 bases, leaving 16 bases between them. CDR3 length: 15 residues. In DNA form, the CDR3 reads TGTGCCAGCAGCCCAGCCGATTCGAAAAAAGAGACCCAGTACTTC. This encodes CASSPADSKKETQYF.

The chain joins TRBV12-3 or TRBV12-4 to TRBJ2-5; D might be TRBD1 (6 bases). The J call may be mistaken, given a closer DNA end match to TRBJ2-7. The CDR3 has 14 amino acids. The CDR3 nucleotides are TGTGCCAGCAGTTTAGCGACCAGGGGTTACGAGCAGTACTTC. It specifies CASSLATRGYEQYF.

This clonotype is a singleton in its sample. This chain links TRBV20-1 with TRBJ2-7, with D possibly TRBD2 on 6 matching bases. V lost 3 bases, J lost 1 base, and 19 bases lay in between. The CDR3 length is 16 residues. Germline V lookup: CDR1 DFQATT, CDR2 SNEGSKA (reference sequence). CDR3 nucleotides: TGCAGTGCTAGCGGTGCTGCGGAGGGGAGGTCCTACGAGCAGTACTTC. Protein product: CSASGAAEGRSYEQYF.

CDR3 sequence (DNA): TGTGCCAGCAGCGAAAGTCGCTATTTGGAGACCCAGTACTTC. This sequence encodes CASSESRYLETQYF. The J gene is TRBJ2-5, the V gene TRBV7-9; D is undetermined. The CDR3 has 14 residues. Germline V gene lookup returns CDR1 SEHNR and CDR2 FQNEAQ (reference sequence). V shed 5 bases and J shed 5 bases, with 15 bases lying between them. Supplemented by reference TRBV7-9 and TRBJ2-5, the full variable domain reads DTGVSQNPRHKITKRGQNVTFRCDPISEHNRLYWYRQTLGQGPEFLTYFQNEAQLEKSRLLSDRFSAERPKGSFSTLEIQRTEQGDSAMYLCASSESRYLETQYFGPGTRLLVL.

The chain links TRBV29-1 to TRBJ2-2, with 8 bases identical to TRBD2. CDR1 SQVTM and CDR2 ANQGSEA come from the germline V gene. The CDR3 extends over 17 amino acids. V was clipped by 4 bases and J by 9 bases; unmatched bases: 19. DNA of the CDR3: TGCAGCGTTGGGGGAGTTGGGGGACTAGGCCAGGGAAGGGAGCTGTTTTTT. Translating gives CSVGGVGGLGQGRELFF.

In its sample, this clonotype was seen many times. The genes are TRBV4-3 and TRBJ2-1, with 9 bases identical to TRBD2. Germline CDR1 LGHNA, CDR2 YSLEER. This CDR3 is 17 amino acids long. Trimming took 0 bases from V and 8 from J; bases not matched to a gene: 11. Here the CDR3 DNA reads TGCGCCAGCAGCCAAGAGCAGCGGGAGGCTCCAACGGATGAGCAGTTCTTC. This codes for CASSQEQREAPTDEQFF.

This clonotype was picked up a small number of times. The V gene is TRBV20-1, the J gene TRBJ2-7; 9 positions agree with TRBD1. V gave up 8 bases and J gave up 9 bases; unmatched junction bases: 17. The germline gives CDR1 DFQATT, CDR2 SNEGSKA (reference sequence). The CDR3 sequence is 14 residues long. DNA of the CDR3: TGCAGTTCCATACCGGGACAGGGAGGTAACGGGCAGTACTTC. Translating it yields CSSIPGQGGNGQYF.

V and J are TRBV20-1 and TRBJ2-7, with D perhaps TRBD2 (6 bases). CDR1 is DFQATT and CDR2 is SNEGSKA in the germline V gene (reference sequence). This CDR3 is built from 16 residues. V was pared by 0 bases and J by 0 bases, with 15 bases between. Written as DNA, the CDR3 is TGCAGTGCTAGAGAGGTTTGGCGGGGCAACTCCTACGAGCAGTACTTC. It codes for CSAREVWRGNSYEQYF.

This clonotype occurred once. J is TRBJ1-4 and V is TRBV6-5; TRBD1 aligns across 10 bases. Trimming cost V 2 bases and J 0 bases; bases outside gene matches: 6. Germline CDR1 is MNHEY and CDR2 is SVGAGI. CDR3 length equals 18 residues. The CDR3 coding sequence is TGTGCCAGCAGTTACATTCAGGGACAGGGGACAACTAATGAAAAACTGTTTTTT. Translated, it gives CASSYIQGQGTTNEKLFF.